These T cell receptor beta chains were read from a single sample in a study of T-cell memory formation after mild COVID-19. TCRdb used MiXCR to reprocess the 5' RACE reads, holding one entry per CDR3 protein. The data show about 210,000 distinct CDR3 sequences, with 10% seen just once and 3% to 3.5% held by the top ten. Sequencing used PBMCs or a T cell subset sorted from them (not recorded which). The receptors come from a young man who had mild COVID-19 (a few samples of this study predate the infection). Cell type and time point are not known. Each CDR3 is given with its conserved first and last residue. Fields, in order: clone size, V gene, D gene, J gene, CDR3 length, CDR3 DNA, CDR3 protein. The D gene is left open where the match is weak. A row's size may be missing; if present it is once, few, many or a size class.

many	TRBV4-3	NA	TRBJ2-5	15	TGCGCCAGCAGCCAAGATCTGGGCCCGGAGGTGACCCAGTACTTC	CASSQDLGPEVTQYF
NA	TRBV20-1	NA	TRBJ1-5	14	TGCAGTGCTAGGCGGGGTCACAGCAATCAGCCCCAGCATTTT	CSARRGHSNQPQHF
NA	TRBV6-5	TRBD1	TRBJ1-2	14	TGTGCCAGCAGGCCGGGACAGCGGGACTATGGCTACACCTTC	CASRPGQRDYGYTF
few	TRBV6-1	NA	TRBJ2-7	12	TGTGCCAGCAGTGACCACATCTACGAGCAGTACTTC	CASSDHIYEQYF
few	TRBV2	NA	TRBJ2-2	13	TGTGCCAGCAGTGAAACCAGGCCCGGGGAGCTGTTTTTT	CASSETRPGELFF
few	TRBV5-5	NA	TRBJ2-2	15	TGTGCCAGCAGCTTGGTGGCAGCCGGGACCGGGGAGCTGTTTTTT	CASSLVAAGTGELFF
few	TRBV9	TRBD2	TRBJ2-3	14	TGTGCCAGCAGCGCCAGGACTAGTGTAGATACGCAGTATTTT	CASSARTSVDTQYF
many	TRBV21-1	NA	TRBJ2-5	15	TGTGCCAGCAGCAACGATACAGGAAGGGGAGAGACCCAGTACTTC	CASSNDTGRGETQYF
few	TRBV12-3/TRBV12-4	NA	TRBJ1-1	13	TGTGCCAGCACCCGGACAGAGAGGACTGAAGCTTTCTTT	CASTRTERTEAFF
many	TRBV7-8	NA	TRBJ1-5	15	TGTGCCAGCAGCCAGGGACCGAACAAGGGGCAGCCCCAGCATTTT	CASSQGPNKGQPQHF
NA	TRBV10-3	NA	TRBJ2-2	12	TGTGCCATCAGTGAGTCGGCCCGGGAGCTGTTTTTT	CAISESARELFF
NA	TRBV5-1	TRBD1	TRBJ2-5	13	TGCGCCAGCAGCGCAGACAGGGAGGAGACCCAGTACTTC	CASSADREETQYF
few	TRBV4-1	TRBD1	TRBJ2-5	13	TGCGCCAGCAGCCTTACAGGGGAACAGACCCAGTACTTC	CASSLTGEQTQYF
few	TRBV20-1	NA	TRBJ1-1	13	TGCAGTGCTAGGAGCAACAGGAATACTGAAGCTTTCTTT	CSARSNRNTEAFF
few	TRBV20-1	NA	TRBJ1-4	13	TGCAGTGTGGCCGTCGGCACTAATGAAAAACTGTTTTTT	CSVAVGTNEKLFF
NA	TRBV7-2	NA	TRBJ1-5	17	TGTGCCAGCAGCTTCCTACTGACAAGCTATAGCAATCAGCCCCAGCATTTT	CASSFLLTSYSNQPQHF
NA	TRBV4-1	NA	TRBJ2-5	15	TGCGCCAGCAGCCTGCCGGACGCCAGATGGGAGACCCAGTACTTC	CASSLPDARWETQYF
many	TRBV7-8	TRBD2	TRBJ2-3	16	TGTGCCAGCAGCCGGGGTGGACTAGCGGTGAGAGATACGCAGTATTTT	CASSRGGLAVRDTQYF
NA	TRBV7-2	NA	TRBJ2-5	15	TGTGCCAGCAGCCGTCCCGAAGGACTGCCCCGGGTCCAGTACTTC	CASSRPEGLPRVQYF
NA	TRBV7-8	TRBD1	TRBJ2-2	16	TGTGCCAGCAGCTTTCGGACAGGGGGGTTGAGCGGGGAGCTGTTTTTT	CASSFRTGGLSGELFF
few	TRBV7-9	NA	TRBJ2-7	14	TGTGCCAGCAGCATTGGACAGTGGGACTACGAGCAGTACTTC	CASSIGQWDYEQYF
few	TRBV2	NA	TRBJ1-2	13	TGTGCCAGCAAAAGGACGGGGTTCGCTGGCTACACCTTC	CASKRTGFAGYTF
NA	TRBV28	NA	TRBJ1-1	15	TGTGCCAGCAGTTTAATTAGGGGAGGGGACACTGAAGCTTTCTTT	CASSLIRGGDTEAFF
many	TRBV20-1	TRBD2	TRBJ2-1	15	TGCAGTGCTAGAGATCAGGGACTAGCAGGTGTTGAGCAGTTCTTC	CSARDQGLAGVEQFF
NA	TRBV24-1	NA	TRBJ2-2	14	TGTGCCACCAGTGAACCCCAGGGATCCGGGGAGCTGTTTTTT	CATSEPQGSGELFF
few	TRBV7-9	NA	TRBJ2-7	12	TGTGCCAGCAGCTCCTCCCGGGGCGAGCAGTACTTC	CASSSSRGEQYF
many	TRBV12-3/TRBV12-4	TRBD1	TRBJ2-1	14	TGTGCCAGCAGTTTGGGGGACAGGGGACATGAGCAGTTCTTC	CASSLGDRGHEQFF
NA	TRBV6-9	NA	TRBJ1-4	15	TGTGCCAGCAGCTTGTTGGGTACGGCTAATGAAAAACTGTTTTTT	CASSLLGTANEKLFF
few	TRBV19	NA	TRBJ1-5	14	TGTGCCAGTATCGGAGACGGTGCGGGACAGCCCCAGCATTTT	CASIGDGAGQPQHF
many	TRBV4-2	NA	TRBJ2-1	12	TGTGCCAGCAGCCAAGATCCCGATGAGCAGTTCTTC	CASSQDPDEQFF
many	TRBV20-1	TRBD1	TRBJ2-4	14	TGCAGTGCGGCGACAGGGGGCTCTCCAAACATTCAGTACTTC	CSAATGGSPNIQYF
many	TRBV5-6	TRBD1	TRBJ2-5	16	TGTGCCAGCAGGCGGCGACTACAGGGGGCGGGTGAGACCCAGTACTTC	CASRRRLQGAGETQYF
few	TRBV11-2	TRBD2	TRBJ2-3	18	TGTGCCAGCAGCCGCTTCGGACTAGCGGGCGATGCACGGTGGACGCAGTATTTT	CASSRFGLAGDARWTQYF
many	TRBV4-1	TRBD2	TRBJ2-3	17	TGCGCCAGCAGCCAAGATCGGGTAGCGGGGGGCACAGATACGCAGTATTTT	CASSQDRVAGGTDTQYF
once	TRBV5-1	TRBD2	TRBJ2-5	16	TGCGCCAGCAGCCCCACACTAGCGGGGGGGCGGGAGACCCAGTACTTC	CASSPTLAGGRETQYF
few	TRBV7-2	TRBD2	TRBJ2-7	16	TGTGCCAGCAGCCAAGGGACTAGCGGGAGCTCCTACGAGCAGTACTTC	CASSQGTSGSSYEQYF
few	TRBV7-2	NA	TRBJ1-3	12	TGTGCCAGCAGCTCACAAAGAAACACCATATATTTT	CASSSQRNTIYF
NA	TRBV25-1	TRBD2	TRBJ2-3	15	TGTGCCAGCAGTGCTAGCGGGGAGTACACAGATACGCAGTATTTT	CASSASGEYTDTQYF
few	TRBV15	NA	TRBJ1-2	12	TGTGCCACCAGCAGTCAGGGAGGCGGCTACACCTTC	CATSSQGGGYTF
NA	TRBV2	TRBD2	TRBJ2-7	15	TGTGCCAGCACCCTGGGGAGGGGCAGGTCCTACGAGCAGTACTTC	CASTLGRGRSYEQYF
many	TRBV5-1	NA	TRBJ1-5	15	TGCGCCAGCAGCTTGGAAGGATATAGCAATCAGCCCCAGCATTTT	CASSLEGYSNQPQHF
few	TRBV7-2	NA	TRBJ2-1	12	TGTGCCAGCAGCTTCCGAGCTAATGAGCAGTTCTTC	CASSFRANEQFF
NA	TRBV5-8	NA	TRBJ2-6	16	TGTGCCAGCAGCTTGTGGGGCTCTGTTAGGGCCAACGTCCTGACTTTC	CASSLWGSVRANVLTF
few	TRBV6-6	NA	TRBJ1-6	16	TGTGCCAGCAGTGGGCAGAAAAATTATTATAATTCACCCCTCCACTTT	CASSGQKNYYNSPLHF
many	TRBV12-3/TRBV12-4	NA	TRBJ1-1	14	TGTGCCAGCACCCCCGTCAATCGGGGCACTGAAGCTTTCTTT	CASTPVNRGTEAFF
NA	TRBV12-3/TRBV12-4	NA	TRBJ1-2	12	TGTGCCAGCAGTAGGTTTTTTGGTGGCTACACCTTC	CASSRFFGGYTF
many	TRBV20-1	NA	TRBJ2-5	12	TGCAGTGCTATGCGGCGGGGAGAGACCCAGTACTTC	CSAMRRGETQYF
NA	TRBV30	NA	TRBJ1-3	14	TGTGCCTGGAGATGGCCAGGGCCTGGAAACACCATATATTTT	CAWRWPGPGNTIYF
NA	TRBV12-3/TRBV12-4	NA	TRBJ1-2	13	TGTGCCAGCAGTCCACCTGACCTCTATGGCTACACCTTC	CASSPPDLYGYTF
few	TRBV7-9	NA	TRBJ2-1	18	TGTGCCAGCAGCTTAGAAACCTACTTCGGAGGGGCCTACAATGAGCAGTTCTTC	CASSLETYFGGAYNEQFF
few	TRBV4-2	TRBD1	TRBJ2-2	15	TGTGCCAGCAGCGCCTCCGACAGGGAAAACGGGGAGCTGTTTTTT	CASSASDRENGELFF
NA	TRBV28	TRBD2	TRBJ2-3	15	TGTGCCAGCACGCTGGCGGGAGGGGCCACAGATACGCAGTATTTT	CASTLAGGATDTQYF
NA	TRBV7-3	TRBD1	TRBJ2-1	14	TGTGCCAGCAGCCAAGGGACAGCCTACAATGAGCAGTTCTTC	CASSQGTAYNEQFF
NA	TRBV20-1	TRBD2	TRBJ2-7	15	TGCAGTGCTCCTAGCCGGGGGGTAGGCGGCTACGAGCAGTACTTC	CSAPSRGVGGYEQYF